The clone carrying this T cell receptor beta chain was detected once. The sample is drawn from a study of blood T cell repertoires in COVID-19. Profiling relied on immunoSEQ multiplex PCR, and the TCRdb table lists in-frame clones only, not all of them. The sample lists about 130,000 clones, around 78% occurring once. J was trimmed by 3 bases and V by 6 bases; bases with no gene match: 12. Germline assignment: CDR1 MDHEN and CDR2 SYDVKM. The CDR3 runs to 17 residues. Sequenced: peripheral blood. The chain has TRBV28 and TRBJ1-2; 11 bases map to TRBD1. The TCR comes from a human donor in a cohort sampled during active COVID-19. This CDR3 is CASRSPGTGGFHYGYTF. In DNA, the CDR3 is TGTGCCAGCAGATCTCCCGGGACAGGGGGTTTTCACTATGGCTACACCTTC.